Shown below are 5 T cell receptor beta chains from a single sample sequenced in a study of T cell responses to AZD1222 COVID-19 vaccine. Profiling relied on immunoSEQ multiplex PCR, and the TCRdb table lists in-frame clones only, not all of them. The sample yields 130,000 or so clones, 94% seen once. This specimen consisted of peripheral blood, obtained on day 0 of AZD1222 vaccination. The receptors come from an adult in good health.

J is TRBJ2-7 and V is TRBV28; 9 bases agree with TRBD1. Germline lookup yields CDR1 MDHEN and CDR2 SYDVKM. The CDR3 totals 14 residues. The trim removed 4 bases at V and 5 bases at J, leaving 6 bases unmatched. The CDR3: CASSSPGTGHEQYF. The CDR3 region has the DNA TGTGCCAGCAGTTCACCCGGGACAGGGCACGAGCAGTACTTC.

The chain uses TRBV2 and TRBJ2-6; TRBD2 aligns across 12 bases. The CDR3 covers 17 residues. Germline V gene lookup returns CDR1 SNHLY and CDR2 FYNNEI. J gave up 3 bases and V 5 bases, and 5 bases lay outside the gene matches. The CDR3 protein is CASSPRLAGDGANVLTF. The CDR3 region has the DNA TGTGCCAGCAGTCCCAGACTAGCGGGAGATGGGGCCAACGTCCTGACTTTC. The variable domain in full, with the rest retrieved from reference TRBV2 and TRBJ2-6, is EPEVTQTPSHQVTQMGQEVILRCVPISNHLYFYWYRQILGQKVEFLVSFYNNEISEKSEIFDDQFSVERPDGSNFTLKIRSTKLEDSAMYFCASSPRLAGDGANVLTFGAGSRLTVL.

The chain uses TRBV7-3 and TRBJ2-7, with D perhaps TRBD2 (6 bases). Trimming removed 5 bases at V and 7 bases at J, with 15 bases between. Germline loops: CDR1 SGHTA, CDR2 FQGTGA. This CDR3 region has 13 residues. Written as DNA, the CDR3 is TGTGCCAGCAGCCTTGCGACCGGGGGAGAGCAGTACTTC. Protein: CASSLATGGEQYF.

The chain carries TRBV2 and TRBJ1-6; D remains ambiguous. This CDR3 is 16 amino acids long. Per germline, CDR1 SNHLY and CDR2 FYNNEI. Trimming pared 4 bases from V and 5 bases from J, leaving 15 bases between. DNA of the CDR3: TGTGCCAGCAGTGGTCACTTGAGGGTCGATAATTCACCCCTCCACTTT. It codes for CASSGHLRVDNSPLHF.

V is TRBV2 and J is TRBJ2-2, with 11 bases aligning to TRBD2. The CDR3 runs 18 residues. Losses at the gene ends were 2 bases for V and 1 base for J; bases not matched to a gene: 6. Looked up from germline, CDR1 is SNHLY and CDR2 is FYNNEI. The DNA for the CDR3 is TGTGCCAGCAGTGAACCGCTAGCGGGAGGACAGAACACCGGGGAGCTGTTTTTT. The encoded protein is CASSEPLAGGQNTGELFF.